What follows describes a single T cell receptor beta chain. Deletions cut 4 bases from V and 4 bases from J, with 17 bases between. Germline V gene data show CDR1 as SGHDN and CDR2 as FVKESK. This CDR3 contains 15 residues. These data are taken from a study of blood T cell repertoires in COVID-19. Study context: Some COVID-19 samples were acute and others convalescent; all came from the United States, Italy and Spain. The analysed material was cDNA or gDNA that came from T cells, B-cell-depleted T cells, or PBMCs.

Clones were read by immunoSEQ multiplex PCR, and TCRdb kept only the in-frame ones, dropping some. Counted here are tens of thousands of clones, around 82% occurring once; the ten biggest clones make up 5% to 6.5%. This rearrangement joins TRBV14 to TRBJ2-7, with D maybe TRBD1 (6 bases). The sequenced material came from peripheral blood. This clonotype was obtained from a man in his forties or fifties with active COVID-19. The CDR3 DNA reads TGTGCCAGCAGCCCCCGGGACATGGGGGATTACGAGCAGTACTTC. It translates to CASSPRDMGDYEQYF.